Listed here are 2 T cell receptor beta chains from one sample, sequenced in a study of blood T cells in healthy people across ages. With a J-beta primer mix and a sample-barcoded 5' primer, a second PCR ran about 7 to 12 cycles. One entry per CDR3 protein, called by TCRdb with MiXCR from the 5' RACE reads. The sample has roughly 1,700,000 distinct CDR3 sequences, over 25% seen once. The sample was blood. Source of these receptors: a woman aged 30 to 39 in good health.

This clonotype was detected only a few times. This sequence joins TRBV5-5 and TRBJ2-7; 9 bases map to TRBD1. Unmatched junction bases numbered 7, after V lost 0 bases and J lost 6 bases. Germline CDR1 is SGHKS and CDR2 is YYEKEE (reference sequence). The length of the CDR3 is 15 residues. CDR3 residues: CASSLAGTGIGEQYF. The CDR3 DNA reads TGTGCCAGCAGCTTGGCTGGGACAGGGATCGGCGAGCAGTACTTC.

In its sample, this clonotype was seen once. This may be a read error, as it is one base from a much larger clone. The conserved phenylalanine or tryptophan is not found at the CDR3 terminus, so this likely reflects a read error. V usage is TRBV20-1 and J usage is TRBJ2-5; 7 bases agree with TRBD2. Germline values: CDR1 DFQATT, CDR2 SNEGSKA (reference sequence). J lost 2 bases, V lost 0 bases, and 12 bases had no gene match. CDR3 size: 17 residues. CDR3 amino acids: CSARDREAPWRQETQYV. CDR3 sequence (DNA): TGCAGTGCTAGAGATCGGGAGGCACCATGGAGGCAAGAGACCCAGTACGTC.